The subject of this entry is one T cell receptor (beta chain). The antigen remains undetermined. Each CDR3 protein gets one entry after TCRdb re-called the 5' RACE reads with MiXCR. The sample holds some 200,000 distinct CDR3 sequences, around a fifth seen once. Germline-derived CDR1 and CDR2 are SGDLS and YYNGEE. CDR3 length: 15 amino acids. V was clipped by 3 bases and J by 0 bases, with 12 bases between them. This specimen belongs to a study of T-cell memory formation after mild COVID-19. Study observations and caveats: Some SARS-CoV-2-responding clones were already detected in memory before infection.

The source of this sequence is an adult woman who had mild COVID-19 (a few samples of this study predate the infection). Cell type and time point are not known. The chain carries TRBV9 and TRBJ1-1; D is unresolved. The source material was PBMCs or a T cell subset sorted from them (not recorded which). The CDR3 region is CASSEGAGVNTEAFF. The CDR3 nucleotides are TGTGCCAGCAGCGAGGGTGCTGGGGTGAACACTGAAGCTTTCTTT.